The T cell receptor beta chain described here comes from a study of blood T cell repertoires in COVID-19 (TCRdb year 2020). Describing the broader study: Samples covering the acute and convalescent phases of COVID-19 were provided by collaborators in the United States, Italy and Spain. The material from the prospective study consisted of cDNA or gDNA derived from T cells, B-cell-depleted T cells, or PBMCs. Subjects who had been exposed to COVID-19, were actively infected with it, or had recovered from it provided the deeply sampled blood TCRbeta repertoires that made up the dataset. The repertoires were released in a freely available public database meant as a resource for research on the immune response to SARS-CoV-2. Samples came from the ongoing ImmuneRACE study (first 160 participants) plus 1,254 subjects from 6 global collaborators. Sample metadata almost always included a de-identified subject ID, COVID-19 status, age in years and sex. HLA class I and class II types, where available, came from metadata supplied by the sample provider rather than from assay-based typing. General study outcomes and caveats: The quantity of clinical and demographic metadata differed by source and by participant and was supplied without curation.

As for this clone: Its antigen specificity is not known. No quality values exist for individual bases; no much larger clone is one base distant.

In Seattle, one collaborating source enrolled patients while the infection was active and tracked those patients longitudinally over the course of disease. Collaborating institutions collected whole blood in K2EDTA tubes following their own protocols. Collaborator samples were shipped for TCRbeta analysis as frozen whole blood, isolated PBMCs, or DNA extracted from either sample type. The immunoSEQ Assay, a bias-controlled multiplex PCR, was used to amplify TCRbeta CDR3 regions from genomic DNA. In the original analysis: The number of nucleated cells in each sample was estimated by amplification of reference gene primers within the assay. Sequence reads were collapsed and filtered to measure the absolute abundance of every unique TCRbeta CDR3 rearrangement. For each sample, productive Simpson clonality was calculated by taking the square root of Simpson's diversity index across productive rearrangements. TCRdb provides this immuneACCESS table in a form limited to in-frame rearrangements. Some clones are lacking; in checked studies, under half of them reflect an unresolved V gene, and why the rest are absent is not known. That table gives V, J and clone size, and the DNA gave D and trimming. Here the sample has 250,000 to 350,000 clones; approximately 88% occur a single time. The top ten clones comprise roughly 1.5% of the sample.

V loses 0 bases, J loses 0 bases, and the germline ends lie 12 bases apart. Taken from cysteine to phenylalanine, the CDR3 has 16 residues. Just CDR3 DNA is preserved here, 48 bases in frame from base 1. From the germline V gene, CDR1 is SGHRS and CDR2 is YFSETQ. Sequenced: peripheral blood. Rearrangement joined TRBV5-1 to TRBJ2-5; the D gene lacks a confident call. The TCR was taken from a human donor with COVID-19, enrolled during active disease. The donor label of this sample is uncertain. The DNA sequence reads TGCGCCAGCAGCTTGGTCGCGACTCAGTACCAAGAGACCCAGTACTTC. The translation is CASSLVATQYQETQYF.